The rows below give T cell receptor beta chains drawn from one sample of a study of control samples from healthy donors and cancer patients. Sequenced by immunoSEQ multiplex PCR; TCRdb stores in-frame clones only, minus some. The sample consists of about 96,000 clones, over 90% of them appearing once. Sequences were obtained from blood. Every receptor here comes from a man between 18 and 29 years old in good health. Both conserved end residues are part of each CDR3. A D gene is named only where the DNA matches it firmly.

j_gene | v_gene | d_gene | CDR3aa
TRBJ1-6 | TRBV5-4 | TRBD1 | CASSPGQSSPLHF
TRBJ2-7 | TRBV20-1 | NA | CSASVEQYF
TRBJ1-3 | TRBV18 | NA | CASSPRENTIYF
TRBJ2-7 | TRBV2 | TRBD1 | CASSEGGDRVYEQYF
TRBJ2-1 | TRBV27 | TRBD2 | CASRPPSGRDISSYNEQFF
TRBJ2-2 | TRBV30 | NA | CAWSVQGHRELFF
TRBJ2-6 | TRBV7-9 | NA | CASSLVAGTGANVLTF
TRBJ2-5 | TRBV5-1 | TRBD1 | CASSPGQGETQYF
TRBJ1-5 | TRBV19 | NA | CASSIDLARTSNQPQHF
TRBJ1-5 | TRBV27 | TRBD1 | CASSSSPGQGSQPQHF
TRBJ2-7 | TRBV29-1 | NA | CSAGPDQYSYEQYF
TRBJ2-3 | TRBV28 | NA | CASSLINTQYF
TRBJ2-1 | TRBV7-9 | TRBD2 | CASSSQTSGGLDEQFF
TRBJ1-1 | TRBV2 | NA | CASGRSNTEAFF
TRBJ1-5 | TRBV6-2/TRBV6-3 | NA | CASSPLLKSNQPQHF
TRBJ2-6 | TRBV10-2 | NA | CASSLQGSGANVLTF
TRBJ1-2 | TRBV6-1 | NA | CASSDANYGYTF
TRBJ1-6 | TRBV6-1 | NA | CASSEDEKSPLHF
TRBJ1-2 | TRBV6-1 | TRBD1 | CASTETGQGLGLDGYTF
TRBJ2-1 | TRBV19 | TRBD2 | CASSKELAGTINEQFF
TRBJ1-5 | TRBV5-1 | TRBD1 | CASSQGGDNQPQHF
TRBJ1-2 | TRBV15 | NA | CATSSPRGGYGYTF
TRBJ1-2 | TRBV27 | NA | CASSLAARGNYGYTF
TRBJ1-1 | TRBV5-1 | NA | CASSPRSGTEAFF
TRBJ2-7 | TRBV5-5 | NA | CASSLAPKVEQYF
TRBJ2-7 | TRBV28 | NA | CASSPRSYEQYF
TRBJ1-1 | TRBV11-2 | NA | CASSGRTNTEAFF
TRBJ1-4 | TRBV6-5 | NA | CASRRGGVNEKLFF
TRBJ2-5 | TRBV5-4 | TRBD1 | CASSHPGQGTETQYF
TRBJ1-2 | TRBV2 | NA | CARRRVVSGAQVYGYTF